This T cell receptor (beta chain) was obtained from a study of T cells in Graves' hyperthyroidism and ophthalmopathy. Study outcomes and limitations: The model foresaw ophthalmopathy a median around 6.8 months prior to onset.

Aged 18 to 65, the patients had hyperthyroidism that was newly diagnosed and had lasted under 2 months. Amplified TCR beta CDR3 regions derived from RNA transcripts. The HTBI primer set served for first-round RT-PCR of the TCR CDR3. TCRdb re-called the multiplex PCR reads with MiXCR, one entry per CDR3 protein. The sample records 700,000 or so distinct CDR3 sequences, about a sixth being singletons. The CDR3 runs to 14 residues. The V gene lost 1 base and the J gene lost 7 bases, with 13 bases spanning the gap. Remarks on this clonotype: No antigen is known for it.

The chain has TRBV12-3 or TRBV12-4 and TRBJ2-5; D might be TRBD2 (7 bases). Sample: blood. The TCR was taken from a man aged 18 to 30 with Graves' hyperthyroidism. The chain's CDR3 is CASSLDAGAWTQYF. The DNA for the CDR3 is TGTGCCAGCAGTTTAGATGCGGGGGCCTGGACCCAGTACTTC.